The clone carrying this T cell receptor beta chain appeared many times. The antigen is unknown. Molecules of cDNA were individually given unique molecular identifiers that were attached to them. MiXCR was run by TCRdb on the 5' RACE reads, yielding one entry per CDR3 protein. The table includes 75,000 to 90,000 distinct CDR3 sequences, more than 13% detected once. V lost 2 bases to trimming and J lost 12 bases, with 11 bases between them. Looked up from germline, CDR1 is SGHTA and CDR2 is FQGNSA. The CDR3 extends over 13 amino acids. The data are from a study of early T cells in non-severe SARS-CoV-2 infection. Whole-study findings and limits: Missing private and CD4 specificities, VDJdb matching favored anti-spike CD8 responses.

V is TRBV7-2 and J is TRBJ1-6; D is unresolved. Sequencing used whole blood. The origin of this receptor is an adult who was a healthcare worker with PCR-confirmed SARS-CoV-2 infection or an uninfected control (not recorded which). DNA for the CDR3: TGTGCCAGCAGCTTAAAGCCCCTAGGACCCCTCCACTTT. Translated: CASSLKPLGPLHF.